The T cell receptor beta chain described here comes from a study of blood T cell repertoires in COVID-19 (dated by TCRdb to 2018 to 2020). In the study overall: Samples from collaborators originated in the United States, Italy and Spain and spanned both the acute and convalescent phases of COVID-19. The material from the prospective study consisted of cDNA or gDNA derived from T cells, B-cell-depleted T cells, or PBMCs. The dataset comprised deeply sampled blood TCRbeta repertoires from subjects exposed to, actively infected with, or recovered from COVID-19. The repertoires were released in a freely available public database meant as a resource for research on the immune response to SARS-CoV-2. The samples were drawn from two sources: the first 160 participants of the ongoing ImmuneRACE study, and 1,000 to 1,500 subjects contributed by 6 global collaborators. A de-identified subject ID, COVID-19 status, age in years and sex were almost always included in the sample metadata. HLA class I and class II types, where available, came from metadata supplied by the sample provider rather than from assay-based typing.

V has 5 bases trimmed and J has 8 bases trimmed; junction bases matching no gene number 8. Inclusive of the bounding cysteine and phenylalanine, the CDR3 is 16 residues long. The entry retains the CDR3 DNA only, 48 bases that are in frame from base 1. CDR1 and CDR2 are drawn from the germline V gene (reference sequence): LNHNV, YYDKDF. The collaborating institutions used their own protocols to collect whole blood in K2EDTA tubes. For TCRbeta analysis, collaborators shipped samples as frozen whole blood, isolated PBMCs, or DNA extracted from either of those sample types. Regarding this clone: The target of this receptor is not known. Base-call qualities are not available, and no considerably larger clone is one nucleotide away.

What the work shows at the level of the full study, not this receptor alone: The quantity of clinical and demographic metadata differed by source and by participant and was supplied without curation.

TCRbeta CDR3 regions were amplified from genomic DNA using the immunoSEQ Assay, a bias-controlled multiplex PCR. The study's processing was this. Within the assay, amplification of reference gene primers was used to estimate how many nucleated cells each sample contained. To quantify the absolute abundance of each unique TCRbeta CDR3 rearrangement, sequence reads were collapsed and filtered. For each sample, productive Simpson clonality was calculated as the square root of Simpson's diversity index across productive rearrangements. The clones in this table, taken by TCRdb from immuneACCESS, are in-frame only. Not every clone is retained; where verified, under half of the shortfall comes from an unresolved V gene, and the cause of the rest is unknown. That table is the source of V, J and clone size, and D and trimming were worked out from the DNA. Counted in this sample were 200,000 to 300,000 clones; approximately 83% of them appeared once. The ten largest clones take up more than 9.5% of the sample.

In this chain, TRBV15 is recombined with TRBJ2-4; 14 middle bases align to TRBD2. The sequence came from a woman of 80 years or more with acute or convalescent COVID-19. Source material: peripheral blood. The base sequence is TGTGCCACCAGCTCCCGACTAGCGGGGGGGCGGGACATTCAGTACTTC. It codes for CATSSRLAGGRDIQYF.